The clone carrying this T cell receptor beta chain was counted many times. No antigen is known for it. This specimen belongs to a study of beta chain features in type 1 diabetes. General study findings and limits: Across patients, naive, central memory and Treg TCRB repertoires exhibited apparently greater similarity than was observed across healthy donors. Significant though moderate, a shortening of TCRB CDR3s appeared in all four CD4+ subsets of Type 1 diabetes patients. High TCR expression in some cells could lead to their over-representation in cDNA sequencing.

As every portion of the isolated RNA was reverse transcribed, the sequencing read expressed TCRB transcripts. The assay was immunoSEQ multiplex PCR, and TCRdb's table has in-frame clones only and misses some. The sample yields around 180,000 clones, 7% to 9% seen once. Per germline, CDR1 LGHNA and CDR2 YSLEER. V lost 0 bases, J lost 4 bases, and 3 bases stayed unmatched. This CDR3 has 16 residues. Sorting with CD45RO/CCR7/CD25/CD127/CD95/CD27 yielded naive, central memory, regulatory and stem-like memory CD4+ cells. The source is a man between 18 and 29 years old with type 1 diabetes. Sequencing input: central memory CD4+ T cells from blood. The rearrangement uses TRBV4-3 and TRBJ2-2; 9 positions match TRBD1. CDR3 amino acids: CASSQEGTGITGELFF. The DNA for the CDR3 is TGCGCCAGCAGCCAAGAAGGGACAGGGATCACCGGGGAGCTGTTTTTT.